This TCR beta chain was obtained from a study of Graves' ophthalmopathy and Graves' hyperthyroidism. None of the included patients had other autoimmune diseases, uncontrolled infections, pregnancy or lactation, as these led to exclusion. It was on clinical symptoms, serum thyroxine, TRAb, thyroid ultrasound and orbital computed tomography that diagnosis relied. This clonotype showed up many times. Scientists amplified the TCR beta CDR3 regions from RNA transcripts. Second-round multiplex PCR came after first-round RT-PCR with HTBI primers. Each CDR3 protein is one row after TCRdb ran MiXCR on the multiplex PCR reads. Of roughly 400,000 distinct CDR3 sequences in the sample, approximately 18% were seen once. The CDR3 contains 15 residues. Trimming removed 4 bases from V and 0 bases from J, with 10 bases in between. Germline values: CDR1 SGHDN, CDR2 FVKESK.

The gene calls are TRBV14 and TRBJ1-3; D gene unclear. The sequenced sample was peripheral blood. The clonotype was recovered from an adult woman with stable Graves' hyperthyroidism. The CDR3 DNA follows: TGTGCCAGCAGCCCTCGGAGAAACTCTGGAAACACCATATATTTT. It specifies CASSPRRNSGNTIYF.